This T cell receptor (beta chain) was obtained from a study of PD-L1 blockade in urothelial cancer. For the study at large: Every 3 weeks, patients received intravenous atezolizumab 1,200 mg, beginning 2014. Between 0 and 3 chemotherapy regimens preceded treatment for each patient. Blood analyses occurred 3 weeks (second dose) and 6 weeks post treatment start. Study findings and constraints: Better survival was predicted by below-median pretreatment blood TCR clonality.

Trimming stripped 0 bases from V and 4 bases from J, with 5 bases between. The CDR3 spans 13 residues. Germline V lookup: CDR1 MNHEY, CDR2 SVGAGI. TCRdb keeps only in-frame clones here, not all; method: immunoSEQ multiplex PCR. This table holds about 82,000 clones, 82% found once. Remarks on this clone: The antigen is undetermined.

This rearrangement joins TRBV6-5 to TRBJ2-3; a possible D gene is TRBD1 (5 bases). The receptor comes from a man aged 70-80 years with urothelial cancer. Source: PBMCs, taken around atezolizumab (anti-PD-L1) treatment. CDR3 sequence (DNA): TGTGCCAGCAGTTACTCGACAGCAGATACGCAGTATTTT. Residues: CASSYSTADTQYF.